These 31 T cell receptor beta chains were all obtained from the same sample, sequenced in a study of blood T cell repertoires in COVID-19. Sequencing used immunoSEQ multiplex PCR; TCRdb keeps in-frame clones, though not all of them. The profile shows some 110,000 clones, 86% of them singletons. Sequencing was done on a sample of peripheral blood. The receptors were gathered from a man between 65 and 79 years old who had recovered from COVID-19.

This clone turned up a few times. Different DNA sequences within this sample yield the same CDR3. The chain carries TRBV27 and TRBJ1-3; a possible D gene is TRBD1 (6 bases). The germline gives CDR1 MNHEY, CDR2 SMNVEV (reference sequence). The CDR3 runs 14 residues. Between the trimmed V and J ends, which lost 5 bases and 0 bases, there was a span of 8 bases. The CDR3 sequence: CASSTGSSGNTIYF. The CDR3 DNA reads as TGTGCCAGCAGTACAGGGAGCTCTGGAAACACCATATATTTT.

J is TRBJ1-5 and V is TRBV30, with a weak D call TRBD1 (6 bases). This CDR3 has 16 amino acids. Germline V CDR1 and CDR2: GTSNPN, SVGIG (reference sequence). The ends were cut back, 0 bases at V and 5 bases at J, with 17 bases in the middle. CDR3 bases: TGTGCCTGGAGTGTACGCGGTCGGGGGGCCGATCAGCCCCAGCATTTT. Its translation: CAWSVRGRGADQPQHF.

The chain uses TRBV29-1 and TRBJ1-3; 8 positions match TRBD1. Losses at the gene ends were 4 bases for V and 0 bases for J; bases not matched to a gene: 2. Germline lookup yields CDR1 SQVTM and CDR2 ANQGSEA. The length of the CDR3 is 14 residues. DNA of the CDR3: TGCAGCGTTGTAGACAGGGGCTCTGGAAACACCATATATTTT. Its protein is CSVVDRGSGNTIYF.

The chain employs TRBV11-2 and TRBJ2-3; D is undetermined. CDR1 and CDR2 from the germline V gene are SGHAT and FQNNGV. V lost 3 bases to trimming and J lost 0 bases, with 7 bases between them. This CDR3 contains 14 residues. CDR3 bases: TGTGCCAGCAGCTTTGCGACTAGCACAGATACGCAGTATTTT. This codes for CASSFATSTDTQYF.

This chain connects TRBV24-1 to TRBJ2-3; 14 bases map to TRBD2. The V gene's germline CDR1 is KGHDR and CDR2 SFDVKD. With V trimmed by 9 bases and J by 6 bases, 10 bases remained unmatched. The CDR3 totals 16 residues. The CDR3 region has the DNA TGTGCCACCGGGTCGACTAGCGGGGGGGCCGGGGATACGCAGTATTTT. Amino acids: CATGSTSGGAGDTQYF.

The chain couples TRBV5-4 to TRBJ2-1; 8 nucleotides match TRBD2. Trimming removed 0 bases from V and 7 bases from J; junction bases left unmatched: 9. The CDR3 is 16 residues long. Germline V gives CDR1 SGHNT, CDR2 YYREEE (reference sequence). The CDR3 coding sequence is TGTGCCAGCAGCTTGGCCGGGAGGGGGTTCCCGAATGAGCAGTTCTTC. Translating gives CASSLAGRGFPNEQFF.

The chain combines TRBV6-2 or TRBV6-3 with TRBJ1-5; D may be TRBD1 (5 bases). This CDR3 region has 14 residues. V was shortened by 0 bases and J by 9 bases, with 12 bases between the two germline ends. Germline values: CDR1 MNHEY, CDR2 SVGEGT. The CDR3 protein is CASSYSGGKGPQHF. For the CDR3, the DNA is TGTGCCAGCAGTTACTCGGGGGGGAAAGGGCCCCAGCATTTT.

J is TRBJ2-3 and V is TRBV7-2; TRBD2 is a possible D gene (5 bases). V lost 4 bases, J lost 6 bases, and 11 bases lay in between. The germline V gene encodes CDR1 SGHTA and CDR2 FQGNSA. CDR3 length: 13 amino acids. CDR3 amino acids: CASSYLRADTQYF. The CDR3 nucleotides read TGTGCCAGCAGCTACCTGCGGGCGGATACGCAGTATTTT.

The V gene is TRBV21-1, the J gene TRBJ2-1; no DNA check was done on the table's D call, TRBD2. TRBV21-1 is shown as a pseudogene. The CDR3 totals 16 residues. CDR3 in DNA: TGTGCCAGGAGACTAGCGGGGAAAGGGGGTTACAATGAGCAGTTCTTC. Translation: CARRLAGKGGYNEQFF.

The genes are TRBV3-1 (or the pseudogene TRBV3-2) and TRBJ2-5; 13 positions agree with TRBD2. In germline, CDR1 is LGHDT, CDR2 YNNKEL (reference sequence). The CDR3 spans 12 residues. The junction had 3 bases not matched to a gene; V was cut back by 4 bases and J by 13 bases. Written as DNA, the CDR3 is TGTGCCAGCAGCCTTCGGACTAGCGGGAGGTACTTC. Translation: CASSLRTSGRYF.

V gene TRBV24-1 combines with J gene TRBJ1-2, with D maybe TRBD1 (6 bases). V lost 4 bases and J 2 bases, leaving 10 bases between the germline ends. CDR3 length: 14 residues. Per the germline V gene, CDR1 is KGHDR and CDR2 is SFDVKD. The chain's CDR3 is CATSDTDRNYGYTF. CDR3 sequence (DNA): TGTGCCACCAGTGACACCGACAGGAACTATGGCTACACCTTC.

This chain links TRBV7-8 with TRBJ1-1, with TRBD1 matching 10 bases. The CDR3 totals 15 residues. Per the germline V gene, CDR1 is SGHVS and CDR2 is FQNEAQ. Trimming removed 5 bases from V and 5 bases from J; junction bases left unmatched: 8. CDR3: CASSQMTGGYTEAFF. CDR3 in DNA: TGTGCCAGCAGCCAGATGACAGGGGGCTATACTGAAGCTTTCTTT.

With regard to this clone: This sample also contains other DNA sequences that code for the same CDR3. The chain joins TRBV7-9 to TRBJ2-1; weak D call: TRBD2 (5 bases). Trimming shortened V by 1 base and J by 0 bases, and 10 bases separated the two germline ends. CDR1 and CDR2 (germline): SEHNR, FQNEAQ (reference sequence). The CDR3 contains 16 residues. CDR3 sequence reads: CASSLGTGFSYNEQFF. CDR3 coding DNA: TGTGCCAGCAGCTTAGGAACGGGGTTCTCCTACAATGAGCAGTTCTTC.

J is TRBJ1-2 and V is TRBV6-5; perhaps TRBD1 as D (6 bases). Trimming pared 6 bases from V and 7 bases from J, leaving 15 bases between. This CDR3 has 13 amino acids. CDR1 and CDR2 (germline): MNHEY, SVGAGI. CDR3 loop: CASSRAGESGYTF. The CDR3 DNA sequence: TGTGCCAGCAGCCGCGCAGGGGAGTCTGGCTACACCTTC.

This clone was recorded a few times. The V and J genes are TRBV3-1 (or the pseudogene TRBV3-2) and TRBJ2-5; tentatively, D is TRBD1 (5 bases). This CDR3 contains 13 residues. V was pared by 4 bases and J by 3 bases, with 9 bases between. Germline V gene lookup returns CDR1 LGHDT and CDR2 YNNKEL (reference sequence). The CDR3 DNA sequence: TGTGCCAGCAGCCGGCAGGGAAAAGAGACCCAGTACTTC. Translation gives CASSRQGKETQYF.

This chain uses TRBV5-1 with TRBJ1-3, with 8 bases aligning to TRBD1. The V gene end was trimmed by 5 bases and the J gene end by 0 bases; junction bases not matched to a gene: 7. The CDR3 consists of 16 residues. Germline CDR1 and CDR2: SGHRS and YFSETQ. The CDR3 protein is CASRPGTGDSGNTIYF. The DNA of the CDR3 is TGCGCCAGCAGACCCGGGACAGGTGACTCTGGAAACACCATATATTTT.

V usage is TRBV5-1 and J usage is TRBJ1-4, with D perhaps TRBD1 (6 bases). Per germline, CDR1 SGHRS and CDR2 YFSETQ. This CDR3 is built from 17 residues. Trimming left V 0 bases short and J 0 bases short, with 12 bases between. The CDR3 nucleotides are TGCGCCAGCAGCTTGGGAGGGGGACCTGCAACTAATGAAAAACTGTTTTTT. Translation: CASSLGGGPATNEKLFF.

V gene TRBV28 combines with J gene TRBJ1-6; D unclear. Trimming took 4 bases from V and 7 from J, leaving 14 bases between them. Germline lookup yields CDR1 MDHEN and CDR2 SYDVKM. The CDR3 has 15 amino acids. CDR3 DNA sequence: TGTGCCAGCAGTTCTCGGGTTCAGAACAATTCACCCCTCCACTTT. Translating it yields CASSSRVQNNSPLHF.

This clone has a single count. The rearrangement joins TRBV7-9 to TRBJ1-4; no definite D call. The CDR3 length is 13 residues. Germline CDR1 reads SEHNR; CDR2 reads FQNEAQ (reference sequence). V dropped 1 base and J dropped 8 bases, with 8 bases sitting between them. The CDR3 DNA reads as TGTGCCAGCAGCTTAGAGAGATGGGAAAAACTGTTTTTT. This encodes CASSLERWEKLFF.

The chain combines TRBV6-4 with TRBJ2-1; 11 bases are a match to TRBD1. The CDR3 runs 19 residues. With 0 bases clipped from V and 7 bases from J, the junction kept 14 bases outside the gene matches. Per germline, CDR1 MRHNA and CDR2 SNTAGT. The CDR3 sequence is CASSDSYRGDRGIDNEQFF. CDR3 nucleotide sequence: TGTGCCAGCAGTGACTCGTATCGGGGGGACAGGGGGATTGATAATGAGCAGTTCTTC.

This rearrangement joins TRBV7-2 to TRBJ1-6, with D possibly TRBD1 on 5 matching bases. Trimming left V 3 bases short and J 7 bases short, with 10 bases between. CDR1 and CDR2 from the germline V gene are SGHTA and FQGNSA. This CDR3 has 14 residues. The CDR3 sequence is CASSLGLMNSPLHF. The CDR3, as DNA: TGTGCCAGCAGCTTGGGACTGATGAATTCACCCCTCCACTTT.

This clone was observed a handful of times. The chain combines TRBV7-9 with TRBJ1-3; tentatively, D is TRBD1 (5 bases). This CDR3 contains 18 residues. Germline loops: CDR1 SEHNR, CDR2 FQNEAQ (reference sequence). Trimming pared 4 bases from V and 0 bases from J, leaving 19 bases between. For the CDR3, the DNA is TGTGCCAGCAGCTCCGATTTGGGCAGGGACTACTCTGGAAACACCATATATTTT. Translation: CASSSDLGRDYSGNTIYF. The full variable domain, its missing parts supplied by reference TRBV7-9 and TRBJ1-3, is DTGVSQNPRHKITKRGQNVTFRCDPISEHNRLYWYRQTLGQGPEFLTYFQNEAQLEKSRLLSDRFSAERPKGSFSTLEIQRTEQGDSAMYLCASSSDLGRDYSGNTIYFGEGSWLTVV.

This clone was seen just once. The CDR3 region is CASSEGTGDTGELFF. The CDR3 bases are TGTGCCAGCAGCGAGGGGACAGGGGACACCGGGGAGCTGTTTTTT. The chain recombines TRBV9 with TRBJ2-2; 10 bases are shared with TRBD1. Germline V gives CDR1 SGDLS, CDR2 YYNGEE. The CDR3 is made up of 15 amino acids. Germline trimming cut 3 bases from V and 3 bases from J; bases unmatched to any gene: 2.

V is TRBV29-1 and J is TRBJ2-6, with D maybe TRBD2 (7 bases). Germline CDR1 and CDR2: SQVTM and ANQGSEA. This CDR3 comprises 17 residues. V was cut by 5 bases and J by 1 base, with 18 bases left in between. The CDR3 sequence: CSVLGPGGPSGANVLTF. As DNA, the CDR3 is TGCAGCGTTCTAGGACCCGGGGGGCCTTCTGGGGCCAACGTCCTGACTTTC.

The chain carries TRBV27 and TRBJ1-6, with 7 positions matching TRBD1. Unmatched junction bases numbered 5, after V lost 8 bases and J lost 7 bases. CDR3 length: 13 residues. The germline gives CDR1 MNHEY, CDR2 SMNVEV (reference sequence). The CDR3 loop is CASQGQPNSPLHF. The CDR3 DNA is TGTGCCAGCCAGGGACAGCCGAATTCACCCCTCCACTTT.

This clone appeared a few times. The chain employs TRBV5-1 and TRBJ2-2, with D possibly being TRBD1 (5 bases). In germline, CDR1 is SGHRS, CDR2 YFSETQ. The length of the CDR3 is 16 residues. V lost 5 bases and J lost 5, with 19 bases in between. The CDR3 sequence: CASSHNGPGLTGELFF. CDR3 in DNA: TGCGCCAGCAGTCACAACGGACCAGGGTTAACCGGGGAGCTGTTTTTT.

The chain recombines TRBV5-1 with TRBJ1-1, with TRBD1 matching 7 bases. This CDR3 is 15 amino acids long. V gave up 5 bases and J gave up 3 bases; unmatched junction bases: 10. Germline CDR1 and CDR2: SGHRS and YFSETQ. CDR3 protein: CASRGRGLDHTEAFF. CDR3 nucleotide sequence: TGCGCCAGCAGGGGTAGGGGGCTTGATCACACTGAAGCTTTCTTT.

The genes are TRBV2 and TRBJ2-3; weak D call: TRBD1 (6 bases). Deletions cut 5 bases from V and 4 bases from J, with 13 bases between. The CDR3 totals 14 residues. Looked up from germline, CDR1 is SNHLY and CDR2 is FYNNEI. The CDR3 sequence: CASSPLQGSDTQYF. CDR3 nucleotides: TGTGCCAGCAGTCCGTTACAGGGCTCAGATACGCAGTATTTT.

CDR3 in amino acids: CASSEGLVGYNEQFF. In DNA, the CDR3 is TGTGCCAGCAGTGAAGGGCTAGTTGGTTACAATGAGCAGTTCTTC. The V gene is TRBV2, the J gene TRBJ2-1, with no clear D. V lost 1 base and J lost 4, with 11 bases in between. The CDR3 runs to 15 residues. Germline V lookup: CDR1 SNHLY, CDR2 FYNNEI.

The chain couples TRBV13 to TRBJ2-2, with 8 bases aligning to TRBD2. The CDR3 consists of 20 residues. Trimming took 2 bases from V and 6 from J; bases not matched to a gene: 20. In germline, CDR1 is PRHDT, CDR2 FYEKMQ (reference sequence). DNA for the CDR3: TGTGCCAGCAGCTTACTGGGTACTTCCTACCTTGCGGGGGGTTCCGGGGAGCTGTTTTTT. Translating gives CASSLLGTSYLAGGSGELFF.

The genes are TRBV19 and TRBJ2-2, with TRBD1 identical over 11 bases. This CDR3 region has 15 residues. Germline CDR1 and CDR2: LNHDA and SQIVND (reference sequence). Losses at the gene ends were 5 bases for V and 6 bases for J; bases not matched to a gene: 5. This chain's CDR3 is CASSPWTGGPGELFF. DNA for the CDR3: TGTGCCAGTAGTCCGTGGACAGGGGGCCCCGGGGAGCTGTTTTTT. The full variable domain, with the rest looked up from reference TRBV19 and TRBJ2-2, is DGGITQSPKYLFRKEGQNVTLSCEQNLNHDAMYWYRQDPGQGLRLIYYSQIVNDFQKGDIAEGYSVSREKKESFPLTVTSAQKNPTAFYLCASSPWTGGPGELFFGEGSRLTVL.